Sequencing of this TCR beta chain was carried out in a study of radiotherapy plus CTLA-4 blockade in lung cancer. Study-level information: Disease control was achieved by 31% of patients, and objective responses by 15% to 20%.

Germline V CDR1 and CDR2: MGHDK, SYGVNS. The CDR3 covers 14 residues. Trimming at V came to 7 bases and at J to 3 bases, leaving 5 bases not matched to a gene. TCRdb keeps only in-frame clones here, not all; method: immunoSEQ multiplex PCR. The table has roughly 80,000 clones, about 79% seen once. The sample here was peripheral blood, taken from a patient treated with radiotherapy plus ipilimumab. This clonotype was obtained from a human donor with non-small cell lung cancer who had a partial response to radiotherapy plus ipilimumab. Some clones in this sample may be carry-over from other donors' samples. This chain links TRBV25-1 with TRBJ2-1; 8 nucleotides align to TRBD2. CDR3 DNA sequence: TGTGCCAGCACGGAAGCGGGAGACTACAATGAGCAGTTCTTC. Translating it yields CASTEAGDYNEQFF. Based on the CDR3 plus reference TRBV25-1 and TRBJ2-1, the full variable domain is EADIYQTPRYLVIGTGKKITLECSQTMGHDKMYWYQQDPGMELHLIHYSYGVNSTEKGDLSSESTVSRIRTEHFPLTLESARPSHTSQYLCASTEAGDYNEQFFGPGTRLTVL.